The rows below give T cell receptor beta chains drawn from one sample of a study of blood T cells in healthy people across ages. MiXCR, applied by TCRdb to the 5' RACE reads, yields one record per CDR3 protein. The sample holds 1.5 million to 2 million distinct CDR3 sequences, around 48% seen once. The sample consisted of blood. The receptors here all came from a middle-aged woman in good health. The CDR3 runs from the conserved cysteine through the conserved F or W. A D gene is named only where the DNA matches it firmly. Clone size is shown for a subset of rows, as once, few, many or a class of expanded clone.

>TRBV15|few|TRBJ2-5|NA
CATSRDGQGWETQYF
TGTGCCACCAGCAGAGATGGTCAGGGGTGGGAGACCCAGTACTTC
>TRBV20-1|few|TRBJ2-5|NA
CSAAGQQETQYF
TGCAGTGCTGCGGGACAGCAAGAGACCCAGTACTTC
>TRBV19|NA|TRBJ2-1|NA
CASSIENTIYNEQFF
TGTGCCAGTAGTATCGAGAACACCATTTACAATGAGCAGTTCTTC
>TRBV4-2|NA|TRBJ2-3|TRBD2
CASSQSQTSGTDTQYF
TGTGCCAGCAGCCAATCCCAGACTAGCGGCACAGATACGCAGTATTTT
>TRBV20-1|few|TRBJ2-5|NA
CSARDVSDPWETQYF
TGCAGTGCTAGAGATGTTAGCGATCCTTGGGAGACCCAGTACTTC
>TRBV15|NA|TRBJ1-2|NA
CATSRAIIHYGYTF
TGTGCCACCAGCAGAGCTATCATTCACTATGGCTACACCTTC
>TRBV27|NA|TRBJ1-2|TRBD1
CASSDGDRLTDGYTF
TGTGCCAGCAGTGATGGGGACAGACTAACGGATGGCTACACCTTC
>TRBV9|NA|TRBJ2-5|NA
CASSRWPGETQYF
TGTGCCAGCAGCCGGTGGCCGGGAGAGACCCAGTACTTC
>TRBV25-1|NA|TRBJ2-7|NA
CATQPGQPYEQYF
TGTGCCACCCAGCCCGGACAGCCCTACGAGCAGTACTTC
>TRBV29-1|once|TRBJ2-5|NA
CSVKWVQEAQYF
TGCAGCGTTAAATGGGTGCAAGAGGCCCAGTACTTC
>TRBV7-2|few|TRBJ2-7|TRBD1
CASSLAKGQGIAYEQYF
TGTGCCAGCAGCTTAGCGAAGGGACAGGGAATCGCCTACGAGCAGTACTTC
>TRBV7-9|NA|TRBJ1-4|NA
CASSFRGTNEKLFF
TGTGCCAGCAGCTTCAGGGGAACTAATGAAAAACTGTTTTTT
>TRBV7-2|NA|TRBJ2-1|NA
CASSLVQGGSLNEQFF
TGTGCCAGCAGCTTAGTACAAGGGGGATCCCTGAATGAGCAGTTCTTC
>TRBV20-1|many|TRBJ2-3|NA
CSAEKLGAGYADTQYF
TGCAGTGCCGAAAAGTTGGGAGCCGGTTACGCAGATACGCAGTATTTT
>TRBV20-1|few|TRBJ2-5|TRBD2
CSATLAGEETQYF
TGCAGTGCTACACTAGCGGGGGAAGAGACCCAGTACTTC
>TRBV7-9|once|TRBJ1-2|TRBD1
CASSFWTGGYGYTF
TGTGCCAGCAGCTTCTGGACAGGGGGCTATGGCTACACCTTC
>TRBV5-8|NA|TRBJ2-7|NA
CASSLMVVWTYEQYF
TGTGCCAGCAGCTTGATGGTGGTTTGGACCTACGAGCAGTACTTC
>TRBV29-1|few|TRBJ1-2|NA
CSVVVRGGYTF
TGCAGCGTTGTCGTCAGAGGGGGCTACACCTTC
>TRBV6-1|NA|TRBJ2-7|NA
CASSKTGVGEQYF
TGTGCCAGCAGCAAAACGGGAGTGGGCGAGCAGTACTTC
>TRBV3-1|NA|TRBJ2-6|NA
CASALPGANVLTF
TGTGCCAGCGCTCTGCCTGGGGCCAACGTCCTGACTTTC
>TRBV6-2/TRBV6-3|few|TRBJ2-1|NA
CASSYLGTRNEQFF
TGTGCCAGCAGTTACCTCGGGACAAGAAATGAGCAGTTCTTC
>TRBV20-1|once|TRBJ2-7|NA
CSARKLTGSYEQYF
TGCAGTGCTAGAAAACTGACAGGTTCCTACGAGCAGTACTTC
>TRBV4-3|few|TRBJ2-4|NA
CASSQDGSLAKNIQYF
TGCGCCAGCAGCCAAGATGGCAGTCTAGCCAAAAACATTCAGTACTTC
>TRBV12-3/TRBV12-4|NA|TRBJ2-5|NA
CASSPLVWGPEETQYF
TGTGCCAGCAGCCCTTTAGTCTGGGGCCCCGAAGAGACCCAGTACTTC
>TRBV6-6|many|TRBJ2-1|TRBD2
CASSYGSGGSSYNEQFF
TGTGCCAGCAGTTATGGTAGCGGGGGGAGCTCCTACAATGAGCAGTTCTTC
>TRBV4-3|few|TRBJ2-1|TRBD1
CASSRTGQGLYNEQFF
TGCGCCAGCAGCCGAACCGGACAGGGTCTCTACAATGAGCAGTTCTTC
>TRBV20-1|NA|TRBJ2-5|NA
CSAMGTVGETQYF
TGCAGTGCTATGGGGACCGTGGGGGAGACCCAGTACTTC
>TRBV6-6|few|TRBJ2-5|NA
CASSYRQQQETQYF
TGTGCCAGCAGTTACAGACAGCAGCAAGAGACCCAGTACTTC
>TRBV4-1|NA|TRBJ1-2|TRBD1
CASSQDRTGGLYGYTF
TGCGCCAGCAGCCAAGATCGCACAGGGGGCCTCTATGGCTACACCTTC
>TRBV18|NA|TRBJ1-4|NA
CASSPAPGAPNEKLFF
TGTGCCAGCTCACCGGCCCCGGGGGCTCCCAATGAAAAACTGTTTTTT
>TRBV13|few|TRBJ2-1|NA
CASSSSDQGHNEQFF
TGTGCCAGCAGCTCGAGCGACCAGGGCCACAATGAGCAGTTCTTC
>TRBV21-1|few|TRBJ1-2|NA
CASPTRGFYGYTF
TGTGCCAGCCCCACCCGGGGGTTCTATGGCTACACCTTC
>TRBV7-9|NA|TRBJ2-1|TRBD2
CASSAGGGKQFF
TGTGCCAGCTCGGCGGGGGGCGGTAAGCAGTTCTTC
>TRBV24-1|NA|TRBJ2-5|NA
CATSDVTGDWETQYF
TGTGCCACCAGTGATGTCACAGGGGACTGGGAGACCCAGTACTTC
>TRBV12-3/TRBV12-4|NA|TRBJ1-2|TRBD1
CASSLGTGDGGYTF
TGTGCCAGCAGCCTAGGGACAGGGGATGGAGGCTACACCTTC
>TRBV5-6|NA|TRBJ2-3|TRBD1
CASSRGQAGADTQYF
TGTGCCAGCAGCCGGGGACAGGCTGGGGCAGATACGCAGTATTTT
>TRBV7-2|NA|TRBJ2-6|NA
CASSLRRGVLSGANVLTF
TGTGCCAGCAGCTTAAGGAGGGGGGTCCTCTCTGGGGCCAACGTCCTGACTTTC
>TRBV2|NA|TRBJ1-2|NA
CASSTAQGFYGYTF
TGTGCCAGCAGTACTGCACAGGGTTTCTATGGCTACACCTTC
>TRBV7-2|few|TRBJ2-5|TRBD1
CASSTGQGYETQYF
TGTGCCAGCAGCACCGGACAGGGATACGAGACCCAGTACTTC
>TRBV4-3|NA|TRBJ1-2|NA
CASSQDGETQGTWGYTF
TGCGCCAGCAGCCAAGATGGGGAAACACAGGGAACGTGGGGCTACACCTTC
>TRBV20-1|NA|TRBJ2-5|NA
CSARDLRNQETQYF
TGCAGTGCTAGAGATCTCAGAAACCAAGAGACCCAGTACTTC
>TRBV13|few|TRBJ2-7|NA
CASSFSGPPYEQYF
TGTGCCAGCAGCTTCAGCGGACCCCCCTACGAGCAGTACTTC
>TRBV6-5|NA|TRBJ1-6|NA
CAGSPRGTPLHF
TGTGCCGGCAGTCCACGGGGGACACCCCTCCACTTT
>TRBV6-5|few|TRBJ2-1|TRBD2
CASSYREVHNEQFF
TGTGCCAGCAGTTATCGGGAGGTGCACAATGAGCAGTTCTTC
>TRBV7-2|NA|TRBJ1-4|NA
CASSADKNEKLFF
TGTGCCAGCAGCGCCGACAAGAATGAAAAACTGTTTTTT
>TRBV3-1|NA|TRBJ2-7|NA
CASSQDAGTWNEQYF
TGTGCCAGCAGCCAAGACGCCGGGACATGGAACGAGCAGTACTTC
>TRBV7-8|NA|TRBJ1-1|NA
CASSLANAVPEAFF
TGTGCCAGCAGCTTAGCGAACGCTGTTCCTGAAGCTTTCTTT
>TRBV13|few|TRBJ2-3|NA
CASSLTGGDSDTQYF
TGTGCCAGCAGCTTAACTGGGGGTGACTCAGATACGCAGTATTTT
>TRBV29-1|NA|TRBJ2-7|NA
CSVKTGRGYEQYF
TGCAGCGTAAAGACGGGACGGGGGTACGAGCAGTACTTC
>TRBV24-1|few|TRBJ1-2|TRBD1
CATSDRPGQGNYGYTF
TGTGCCACCAGTGACCGACCGGGACAGGGTAACTATGGCTACACCTTC
>TRBV11-1|NA|TRBJ2-5|NA
CASSAFVGGGEETQYF
TGTGCCAGCAGCGCATTCGTGGGGGGAGGCGAGGAGACCCAGTACTTC
>TRBV20-1|NA|TRBJ2-1|TRBD2
CSARRGGPYNEQFF
TGCAGTGCTAGGCGGGGGGGCCCCTACAATGAGCAGTTCTTC
>TRBV7-8|NA|TRBJ2-7|NA
CASSLISAAGYEQYF
TGTGCCAGCAGCTTAATTTCTGCAGCCGGGTACGAGCAGTACTTC
>TRBV20-1|few|TRBJ2-1|NA
CSAPIGGMNEQFF
TGCAGTGCCCCAATAGGCGGTATGAATGAGCAGTTCTTC
>TRBV4-2|few|TRBJ2-7|TRBD2
CASSQDLWGGGAYEQYF
TGTGCCAGCAGCCAAGATCTATGGGGCGGGGGGGCCTACGAGCAGTACTTC
>TRBV12-3/TRBV12-4|NA|TRBJ2-2|NA
CASSLSPDTGELFF
TGTGCCAGCAGTTTATCACCAGACACCGGGGAGCTGTTTTTT
>TRBV7-9|few|TRBJ2-7|NA
CASSLDRGLAAEQYF
TGTGCCAGCAGCTTAGACAGGGGACTCGCGGCCGAGCAGTACTTC